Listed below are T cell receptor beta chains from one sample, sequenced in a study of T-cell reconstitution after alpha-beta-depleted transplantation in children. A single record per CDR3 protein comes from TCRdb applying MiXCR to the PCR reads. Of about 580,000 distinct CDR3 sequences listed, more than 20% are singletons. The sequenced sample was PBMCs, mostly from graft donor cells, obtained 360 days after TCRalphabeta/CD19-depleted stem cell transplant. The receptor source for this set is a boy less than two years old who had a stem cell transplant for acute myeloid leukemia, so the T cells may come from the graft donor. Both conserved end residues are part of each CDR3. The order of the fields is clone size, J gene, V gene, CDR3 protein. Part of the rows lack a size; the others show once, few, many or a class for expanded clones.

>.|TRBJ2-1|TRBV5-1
CASSLVLKKYEQFF
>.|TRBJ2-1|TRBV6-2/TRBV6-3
CASSFGGTQNSYNEQFF
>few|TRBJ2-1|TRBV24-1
CATSDGTSGLNRYNEQFF
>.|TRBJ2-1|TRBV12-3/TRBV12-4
CASSLYRGRTNSYNEQFF
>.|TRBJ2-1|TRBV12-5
CASGLGDNEQFF
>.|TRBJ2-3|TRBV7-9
CASSPQLGTDSTDTQYF
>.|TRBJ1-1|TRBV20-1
CSVTGTGDTEAFF
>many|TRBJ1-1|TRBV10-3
CAISESVNTEAFF
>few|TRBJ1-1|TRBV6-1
CASSRGRENTEAFF
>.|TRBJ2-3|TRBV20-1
CSASFLVGVRGADTQYF
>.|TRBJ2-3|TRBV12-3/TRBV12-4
CASSGMGGATDTQYF
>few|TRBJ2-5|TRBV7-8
CASSSPRAQETQYF
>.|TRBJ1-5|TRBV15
CATSPDRGDYQPQHF
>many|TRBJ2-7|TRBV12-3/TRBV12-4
CASSFGLHYEQYF
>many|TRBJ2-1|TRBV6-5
CASRRGGSYNEQFF
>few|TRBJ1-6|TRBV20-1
CSARDSRHSPLHF
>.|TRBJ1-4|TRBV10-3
CAISPTGPNEKLFF
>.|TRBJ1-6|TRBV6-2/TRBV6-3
CASIARGDSPLHF
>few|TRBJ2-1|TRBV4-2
CASSRKRGGLAGAESSYNEQFF
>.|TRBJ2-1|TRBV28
CASTFIAGPHEQFF
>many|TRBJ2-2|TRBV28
CASSFLGLAVFF
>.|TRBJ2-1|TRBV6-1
CASSLPGLEANEQFF
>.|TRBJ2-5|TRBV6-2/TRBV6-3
CASKRTGEETQYF
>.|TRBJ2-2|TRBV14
CASSQDGTGLTGELFF
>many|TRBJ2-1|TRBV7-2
CATREGSYNEQFF
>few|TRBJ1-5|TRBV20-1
CSARTGPQPQHF
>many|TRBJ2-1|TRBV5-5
CASSRDSPANEQFF
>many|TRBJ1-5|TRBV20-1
CSARASTVSNQPQHF
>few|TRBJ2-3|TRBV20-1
CSALDTGGVTDTQYF
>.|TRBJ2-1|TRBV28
CASDSSPHNEQFF
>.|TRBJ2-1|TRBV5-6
CASSFEGYEQFF
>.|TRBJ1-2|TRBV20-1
CSARPANYGYTF
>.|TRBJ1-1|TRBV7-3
CASSGIEQTRKGLTEAFF
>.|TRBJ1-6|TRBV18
CASSPRAAPLNSPLHF
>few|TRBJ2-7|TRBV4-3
CASSQDGTSGDEQYF
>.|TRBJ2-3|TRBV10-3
CAISESAGGGDTQYF
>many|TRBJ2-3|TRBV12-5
CASGGLAGSDTQYF
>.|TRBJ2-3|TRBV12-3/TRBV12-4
CASSFPGQGIGTDTQYF
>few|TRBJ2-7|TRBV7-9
CASSLTASSYEQYF
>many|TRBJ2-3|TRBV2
CATGTGWTDTQYF
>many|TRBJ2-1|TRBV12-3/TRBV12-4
CASSPWASSSYNEQFF
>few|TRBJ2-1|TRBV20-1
CSARKRGGVSSYNEQFF
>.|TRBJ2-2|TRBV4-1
CASSQAGQGDGELFF
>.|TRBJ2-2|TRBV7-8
CASSPQTGVTGELFF
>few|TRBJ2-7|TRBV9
CASSVALGSNYEQYF
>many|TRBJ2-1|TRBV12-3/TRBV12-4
CASSRGGTGTNEQFF
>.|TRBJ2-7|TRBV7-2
CASSSIRSGSSSYEQYF
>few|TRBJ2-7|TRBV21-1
CASSKVEPSGGARAYEQYF
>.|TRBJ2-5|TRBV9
CASSLTGRAETQYF